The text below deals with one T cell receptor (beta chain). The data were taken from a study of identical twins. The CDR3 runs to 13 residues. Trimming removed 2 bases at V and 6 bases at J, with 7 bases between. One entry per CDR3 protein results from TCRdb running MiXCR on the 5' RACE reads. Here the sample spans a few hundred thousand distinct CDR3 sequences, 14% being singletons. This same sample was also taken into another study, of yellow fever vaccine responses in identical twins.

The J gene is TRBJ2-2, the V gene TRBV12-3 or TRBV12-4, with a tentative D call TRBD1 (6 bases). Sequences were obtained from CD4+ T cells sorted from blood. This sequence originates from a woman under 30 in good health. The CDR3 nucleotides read TGTGCCAGCAGTTTAAAGGGGGCCGGGGAGCTGTTTTTT. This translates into CASSLKGAGELFF.